This T cell receptor (beta chain) came from a study of blood T cell repertoires in COVID-19 (TCRdb year 2020). Regarding the complete study: Collaborator samples came from the United States, Italy and Spain and covered acute and convalescent phases of COVID-19. Where available, HLA class I and class II types were obtained from metadata supplied by the sample provider rather than from assay-based typing. Nearly every sample came with metadata listing a de-identified subject ID, COVID-19 status, age in years and sex. Deeply sampled blood TCRbeta repertoires from subjects exposed to, actively infected with, or recovered from COVID-19 were included in the dataset. The samples were drawn from the first 160 participants of the ongoing ImmuneRACE study and from over a thousand subjects provided by 6 global collaborators. The material from the prospective study consisted of cDNA or gDNA derived from T cells, B-cell-depleted T cells, or PBMCs. The repertoires were made available in a free public database intended to serve as a resource for research on the immune response to SARS-CoV-2.

What the authors observed across the whole study: Clinical and demographic metadata were provided uncurated, with the amount varying by source and participant.

About this clone: No antigen is known for it. The record has no base qualities; no much larger clone is one base away.

Each collaborating institution followed its own protocols to collect whole blood in K2EDTA tubes. Collaborator samples were shipped for TCRbeta analysis as frozen whole blood, isolated PBMCs, or DNA extracted from either sample type. The CDR3, from cysteine to phenylalanine, totals 13 residues. CDR3 DNA is the only sequence kept; it has 39 bases, read in frame from the first base. The germline V end is reduced by 5 bases and the J end by 1 base; junction bases left unmatched: 1. According to the germline V gene, CDR1 reads MNHEY and CDR2 reads SVGAGI. TCRbeta CDR3 regions were amplified from genomic DNA using the immunoSEQ Assay, a bias-controlled multiplex PCR. Per the source publication's procedure: Nucleated cell counts per sample were estimated from amplification of reference gene primers within the assay. To quantify the absolute abundance of each unique TCRbeta CDR3 rearrangement, sequence reads were collapsed and filtered. For each sample, productive Simpson clonality was calculated as the square root of Simpson's diversity index across productive rearrangements. TCRdb took over this immuneACCESS table, retaining in-frame rearrangements with V and J assigned. Such tables are incomplete; in checked studies, under half of the missing clones stem from an unresolved V gene, and the remainder is unexplained. That table furnishes V, J and clone size, whereas the DNA furnished D and trimming. This sample is represented by some 45,000 clones; roughly 84% of them were singletons. Of the sample, around 31% falls within the top ten clones.

Here the chain combines TRBV6-5 and TRBJ1-2, with 7 middle bases fitting TRBD1. The sample consisted of peripheral blood. The clonotype comes from a woman older than 75 with acute or convalescent COVID-19. The DNA sequence is as follows: TGTGCCAGCAGTCGGGACAGTAACTATGGCTACACCTTC. Its coded protein is CASSRDSNYGYTF.